Reported below is one TCR beta chain. It lacks a known antigen. Base qualities are not recorded, but no much larger clone differs from it by a single base. The source of the sample is a study of shared clonotypes between healthy human individuals (dated by TCRdb to 2018 to 2020). For the study in its entirety: The cohort comprised a couple of women and a few men aged 18 to 49 years. Per donor, three plates each were used for CD4 naive and CD4 memory, two for CD8 naive, and one for CD8 memory. Blood TCR repertoires of roughly 5 healthy adults were deeply sequenced to estimate repertoire size and the extent of clonotype sharing between individuals. Different laboratories and diverse techniques were used to prepare libraries and sequence TCR repertoires, to increase sequencing depth and limit assay-specific biases. Per donor, leukapheresis produced somewhere between about 0.85 and 10 billion PBMCs.

General study outcomes and caveats: About 5% of naive CD4, 3% to 4% of naive CD8, approximately 2% of memory CD4, and 0.4% of memory CD8 clonotypes were shared across a few donors. Based on pairwise subsampling, the degree of clonotype sharing among donors was expected to be affected by sequencing depth. Because the study included a small number of donors, the genetic and exposure-history diversity represented was limited. Only blood was sampled, and tissue TCR repertoires likely differ from those in blood. Compared with non-shared clonotypes, clonotypes shared by all four sorted-subset donors had higher generation probabilities. Even with the large sequencing depth, rarefaction of the sorted-subset datasets indicated that sequencing was incomplete. Naive subsets generally had larger estimated clonotype richness than memory subsets did.

Healthy HIV-negative adults with no recently reported acute infections or vaccinations were included as donors. Every donor was a Caucasian adult living in Nashville, Tennessee, USA. CD8 memory samples were composed of magnetically selected CD45RO+ cells combined with CCR7-negative CD45RA+ effector memory (TemRA) cells. After blood collection by leukapheresis, PBMCs were isolated using Ficoll-Histopaque density gradient centrifugation and then cryopreserved in the vapor phase of liquid nitrogen. Purity and quantity of every magnetically sorted T cell population were checked by analytical flow cytometry. From each sorted fraction, genomic DNA was isolated and quantified by UV absorbance on a Nanodrop 2000c. TCR CDR3 regions were amplified from genomic DNA by multiplex PCR using the deep immunoSEQ assay. For each cell subset, the extracted genomic DNA was distributed evenly across all wells of several immunoSEQ 96-well plates, and each plate served as one replicate. For sorted subsets, around 200 ng genomic DNA, equal to approximately 30,000 T cell genomes, was loaded into each replicate PCR. Purified libraries were quantified with a Qubit 3.0 fluorometer, sized on a Bioanalyzer 2100, and re-quantified with the KAPA Library Quantification kit. Every immunoSEQ 96-well plate was sequenced on a separate single-read 150-cycle Illumina NextSeq 550 flow cell. Turning to the authors' computational methods: The immunoSEQ output contained only junctional sequences without quality scores, so filtering could not match that applied to full-length reads. To assign V/J genes and CDR3, sequences were annotated using PyIR, a Python wrapper for IgBLAST v1.9, with IMGT germline references. Reads were filtered out if the reads had weak V/J assignments (E-value above 1e-6), no CDR3, stop codons, out-of-frame junctions, or ambiguous translated residues. V3J clonotypes were defined as sequences sharing an identical inferred V gene, J gene, and CDR3 amino acid sequence. The percentage overlap between two repertoires was calculated by dividing the number of shared unique clonotypes by the size of the smaller repertoire. Richness of each repertoire was evaluated using RTK rarefaction, the Chao1 estimator, and Recon v2.1 estimates of unobserved clonotypes. Generation probabilities were computed with OLGA for all TCRbeta clonotypes obtained by the gDNA method from several donors. What TCRdb holds here is the immuneACCESS table cut down to in-frame rearrangements. Part of the clones is not present; checked against another copy, under half of the missing clones reflect an unresolved V gene, and the others are unexplained. That table gives V, J and clone size, and the DNA gave D and trimming. This sample gives roughly 320,000 clones in total; more than 75% of them show up just once. 15% to 20% of the sample is taken by the ten largest.

CDR1 and CDR2, per the germline V gene, are MGHRA and YSYEKL. Here V drops 4 bases and J drops 4 bases, and the junction holds 9 bases not matched to any gene. Spanning cysteine to phenylalanine, the CDR3 consists of 15 amino acids. The read is trimmed to its CDR3 DNA, 45 bases read in frame from base 1. Sequenced input: memory CD8+ T cells sorted from blood. What this sample's cell subset or site label stands for: CD45RO+ cells pooled with CCR7-negative TemRA cells. The receptor comes from a man between 18 and 35 years old in good health. The rearrangement joined TRBV4-1 to TRBJ1-2; the junction holds 7 bases that match TRBD1. The CDR3 in this case is CASSPWTGGGYGYTF. The DNA reads as follows: TGCGCCAGCAGCCCCTGGACAGGCGGCGGCTATGGCTACACCTTC.